The 18 T cell receptor beta chains presented below share a single source sample, sequenced in a study of cytomegalovirus exposure and HLA in healthy donors. PCR primers comprised 60 Vbeta and 13 Jbeta primers. Measured with immunoSEQ multiplex PCR; TCRdb has only the in-frame clones, and not every one. Among 200,000 to 250,000 clones listed, about 80% were seen once. Sequenced material: PBMCs. These receptors came from a young man in good health and CMV-seronegative.

The chain uses TRBV18 and TRBJ2-5; D possibly corresponds to TRBD2 (7 bases). CDR3 length: 15 amino acids. Germline assignment: CDR1 KGHSH and CDR2 LQKENI. V lost 3 bases and J 11 bases, leaving 22 bases between the germline ends. The CDR3 region is CASSPPVGGLYEQYF. The CDR3, as DNA: TGTGCCAGCTCACCCCCGGTGGGGGGGCTGTATGAGCAGTACTTC.

The V and J genes are TRBV29-1 and TRBJ2-3; D might be TRBD1 (5 bases). V dropped 2 bases and J dropped 4 bases, with 7 bases sitting between them. Germline CDR1 SQVTM, CDR2 ANQGSEA. CDR3 length equals 12 residues. DNA of the CDR3: TGCAGCGTTGAATGGACATCAGATACGCAGTATTTT. Its translation is CSVEWTSDTQYF.

The J gene is TRBJ2-7, the V gene TRBV15, with 7 bases aligning to TRBD1. CDR3 length equals 12 residues. With 5 bases clipped from V and 12 bases from J, the junction kept 10 bases outside the gene matches. Per the germline V gene, CDR1 is LNHNV and CDR2 is YYDKDF (reference sequence). CDR3 coding DNA: TGTGCCACCAGCTCAACCGACAGGGAACGGTACTTC. This sequence encodes CATSSTDRERYF.

The V and J genes are TRBV9 and TRBJ1-2; the match to TRBD1 covers 7 bases. Germline V gives CDR1 SGDLS, CDR2 YYNGEE. Unmatched junction bases numbered 14, after V lost 4 bases and J lost 8 bases. The CDR3 spans 15 residues. The CDR3 loop reads CASSLFGTELGGYTF. In DNA, the CDR3 is TGTGCCAGCAGCCTATTCGGGACAGAGCTCGGGGGCTACACCTTC.

With respect to this clone: One base away lies a much larger clone, so this may be a sequencing read error. J is TRBJ2-3 and V is TRBV6-1; 9 positions match TRBD2. The CDR3 contains 15 residues. Germline loops: CDR1 MNHNS, CDR2 SASEGT. The trim removed 2 bases at V and 1 base at J, leaving 1 base unmatched. In DNA, the CDR3 is TGTGCCAGCAGTGAACTAGCGGGACGCACAGATACGCAGTATTTT. It is translated as CASSELAGRTDTQYF.

The rearrangement uses TRBV6-6 and TRBJ1-2; 7 bases align to TRBD1. CDR3 length: 14 amino acids. Losses at the gene ends were 4 bases for V and 8 bases for J; bases not matched to a gene: 10. From germline, CDR1 is MNHNY and CDR2 SVGAGI (reference sequence). CDR3 protein: CASSSGTDIMGYTF. DNA for the CDR3: TGTGCCAGCAGTTCAGGGACAGATATAATGGGCTACACCTTC.

This clone was found a few times. This sequence joins TRBV5-1 and TRBJ1-2, with D perhaps matching TRBD1 (6 bases). Germline V gene data show CDR1 as SGHRS and CDR2 as YFSETQ. Trimming removed 2 bases from V and 3 bases from J, with 11 bases in between. The CDR3 contains 14 residues. The DNA of the CDR3 is TGCGCCAGCAGCTTACAGGGCTACGACTATGGCTACACCTTC. Translation gives CASSLQGYDYGYTF.

As to this clone: Other DNA sequences in this specimen translate into the identical CDR3. The chain is built from TRBV12-5 and TRBJ1-4; perhaps TRBD1 as D (5 bases). Deletions cut 2 bases from V and 8 bases from J, with 18 bases between. The CDR3 covers 16 residues. CDR1 and CDR2 (germline): LGHNT, FRNRAP. The CDR3 DNA follows: TGTGCTAGTGGTTTGCCCAAGACAGATTACGGCGAAAAACTGTTTTTT. Translation: CASGLPKTDYGEKLFF.

This chain uses TRBV2 with TRBJ2-5, with D possibly matching TRBD2 (6 bases). TRBJ2-7 explains the end of the DNA better; the J call may be wrong. The CDR3 spans 13 residues. From germline, CDR1 is SNHLY and CDR2 FYNNEI. The CDR3 nucleotides read TGTGCCAGCAGTGAAGGGGGGGACTACGAGCAGTACTTC. Protein: CASSEGGDYEQYF.

The chain carries TRBV2 and TRBJ1-5; TRBD1 matches at 7 bases. Looked up from germline, CDR1 is SNHLY and CDR2 is FYNNEI. V was clipped by 6 bases and J by 0 bases; unmatched bases: 2. The CDR3 runs 14 residues. The CDR3 DNA reads as TGTGCCAGCAGCGGACAGGTTAGCAATCAGCCCCAGCATTTT. This translates into CASSGQVSNQPQHF.

The chain employs TRBV30 and TRBJ1-2; D is possibly TRBD1 (5 bases). The CDR3 has 14 amino acids. Per germline, CDR1 GTSNPN and CDR2 SVGIG (reference sequence). V lost 0 bases to trimming and J lost 6 bases, with 14 bases between them. The CDR3, as DNA: TGTGCCTGGAGTGTACCAGGGATTTCAAATGGCTACACCTTC. Its translation: CAWSVPGISNGYTF.

The V and J genes are TRBV7-6 and TRBJ2-2; possibly TRBD2 for D (6 bases). The CDR3 length is 17 residues. V was trimmed by 4 bases and J by 4 bases, leaving 19 bases between them. Germline CDR1 is SGHVS and CDR2 is FNYEAQ. The CDR3 here is CASSSLRLESGTGELFF. In nucleotides, the CDR3 is TGTGCCAGCAGCTCCCTAAGACTAGAATCCGGCACCGGGGAGCTGTTTTTT.

DNA of the CDR3: TGTGCCAGCAGCGGGGGGGTCGCTACGGGGTCCTCCTACGAGCAGTACTTC. This gives the protein CASSGGVATGSSYEQYF. V is TRBV7-9 and J is TRBJ2-7, with 7 nucleotides matching TRBD2. Germline V gene lookup returns CDR1 SEHNR and CDR2 FQNEAQ (reference sequence). V lost 5 bases, J lost 0 bases, and 13 bases stayed unmatched. CDR3 length: 17 residues.

The sample holds a few counts of this clone. The chain has TRBV2 and TRBJ1-1; maybe TRBD1 (5 bases). This CDR3 is 14 amino acids long. Trimming stripped 4 bases from V and 2 bases from J, with 11 bases between. The germline CDR1 and CDR2 sequences are SNHLY and FYNNEI. CDR3 region: CASSGRRGNTEAFF. The CDR3 DNA follows: TGTGCCAGCAGTGGGAGGAGGGGTAACACTGAAGCTTTCTTT. The entire variable domain, with the rest obtained from reference TRBV2 and TRBJ1-1, is as follows: EPEVTQTPSHQVTQMGQEVILRCVPISNHLYFYWYRQILGQKVEFLVSFYNNEISEKSEIFDDQFSVERPDGSNFTLKIRSTKLEDSAMYFCASSGRRGNTEAFFGQGTRLTVV.

This clone appeared a single time. V usage is TRBV15 and J usage is TRBJ1-2; D ambiguous. This CDR3 region has 14 residues. In germline, CDR1 is LNHNV, CDR2 YYDKDF (reference sequence). V was shortened by 3 bases and J by 8 bases, with 16 bases between the two germline ends. This CDR3 reads CATSRARRVGGYTF. The CDR3 region has the DNA TGTGCCACCAGCAGGGCGAGGAGGGTAGGAGGCTACACCTTC.

This chain connects TRBV28 to TRBJ2-7; TRBD1 is a possible D gene (5 bases). Germline V CDR1 and CDR2: MDHEN, SYDVKM. The germline V and J ends were trimmed by 1 base and 3 bases, with 10 bases remaining between them. The CDR3 covers 14 residues. The CDR3 bases are TGTGCCAGCAGTTTATCCGGACAAAACTACGAGCAGTACTTC. This gives the protein CASSLSGQNYEQYF.

The V gene is TRBV5-1, the J gene TRBJ2-5, with 7 bases matching TRBD2. The germline V gene encodes CDR1 SGHRS and CDR2 YFSETQ. The length of the CDR3 is 14 residues. With 4 bases clipped from V and 5 bases from J, the junction kept 8 bases outside the gene matches. The CDR3 DNA sequence: TGCGCCAGCAGCGAGGGAGGGCCCGGTGAGACCCAGTACTTC. Translated, it gives CASSEGGPGETQYF.

The chain uses TRBV6-1 and TRBJ1-2, with 9 bases matching TRBD1. The CDR3 totals 11 residues. Trimming took 9 bases from V and 12 from J; bases not matched to a gene: 8. CDR1 is MNHNS and CDR2 is SASEGT in the germline V gene. Here the CDR3 DNA reads TGTGCCAGTGGGACAGGGTTTACGCACACCTTC. It yields the protein CASGTGFTHTF.